This T cell receptor (beta chain) was identified during a study of CXCR3-negative and CXCR3-positive naive CD8 T cells. At the level of the study: TRB reads totalled about 140 million, about 1.5 +/- 0.3 million per library.

The TRB libraries of cDNA were built by UMI-labeled 5' RACE. TCRdb reprocessed the 5' RACE reads, with one entry per CDR3 protein and no DNA. The sample data list 45,000 or so distinct CDR3 sequences. Broader study findings: Similar TRBV-TRBJ usage characterized naive CXCR3-negative and CXCR3-positive cells; memory cells differed.

Turning to this clonotype: Its target is not known.

CDR1 is MRHNA, CDR2 SNTAGT, per germline. CDR3 length equals 13 residues. Subsets of CD8+ T cells were each sorted in triplicate at some 300,000 cells apiece. Sequenced material: naive CXCR3- CD8+ T cells from blood. Noted subset: CD45RO-CCR7+CD27+CD95- naive CD8+ T cells lacking CXCR3 (TNR3-). This rearrangement joins TRBV6-4 to TRBJ1-1; the D call from TCRdb, TRBD1, cannot be confirmed without DNA. This receptor was obtained from a human donor in good health. Some clones in this sample may be carry-over from other donors' samples. The CDR3 is CASHWAVNTEAFF.